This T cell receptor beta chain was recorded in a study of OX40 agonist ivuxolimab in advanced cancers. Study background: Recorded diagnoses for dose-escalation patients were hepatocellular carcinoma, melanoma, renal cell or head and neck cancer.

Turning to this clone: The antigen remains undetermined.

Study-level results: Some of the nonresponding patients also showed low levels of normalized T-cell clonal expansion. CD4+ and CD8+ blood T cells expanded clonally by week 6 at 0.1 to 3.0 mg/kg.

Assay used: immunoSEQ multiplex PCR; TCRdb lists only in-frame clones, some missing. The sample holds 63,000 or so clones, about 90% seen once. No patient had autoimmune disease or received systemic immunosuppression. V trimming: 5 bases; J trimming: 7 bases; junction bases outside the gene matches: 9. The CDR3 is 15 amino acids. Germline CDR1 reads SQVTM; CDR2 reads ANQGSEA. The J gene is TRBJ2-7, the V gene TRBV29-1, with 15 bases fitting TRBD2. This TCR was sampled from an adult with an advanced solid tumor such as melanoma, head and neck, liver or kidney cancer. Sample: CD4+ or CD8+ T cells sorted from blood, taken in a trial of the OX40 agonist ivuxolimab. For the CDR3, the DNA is TGCAGCGTTCACGGACTAGCGGGAGGGCCCTCTGAGCAGTACTTC. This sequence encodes CSVHGLAGGPSEQYF.